This T cell receptor beta chain was obtained from a study of CXCR3-negative and CXCR3-positive naive CD8 T cells. Of note for this clonotype: Its antigen is currently unknown.

Study-level points and caveats: Similar TRBV-TRBJ gene usage was seen in naive CXCR3-negative and CXCR3-positive cells, but not in memory cells.

The study made its TRB cDNA libraries by 5' RACE, adding UMI labels. TCRdb reprocessed the 5' RACE reads and reports one entry per CDR3 protein, with no DNA. This listing includes 45,000 or so distinct CDR3 sequences. This TCR came from a human donor in good health. Some clones in this sample may be carry-over from other donors' samples. Specimen: memory CD8+ T cells from blood.

CDR3 sequence: CASSPPWDTKGSYEQYF. The rearrangement joins TRBV7-2 to TRBJ2-7; as DNA is missing, the TRBD1 call by TCRdb cannot be tested. CDR3 length: 17 amino acids. The germline V gene encodes CDR1 SGHTA and CDR2 FQGNSA. The whole variable domain, remainder taken from reference TRBV7-2 and TRBJ2-7, is GAGVSQSPSNKVTEKGKDVELRCDPISGHTALYWYRQSLGQGLEFLIYFQGNSAPDKSGLPSDRFSAERTGGSVSTLTIQRTQQEDSAVYLCASSPPWDTKGSYEQYFGPGTRLTVT.